This T cell receptor beta chain originates from a study of blood T cell repertoires in COVID-19 (dated by TCRdb to about 2020). Study-level background: The collaborator samples originated in the United States, Italy and Spain and spanned the acute and convalescent phases of COVID-19. The prospective study material was composed of cDNA or gDNA derived from T cells, B-cell-depleted T cells, or PBMCs. Subjects who had been exposed to COVID-19, were actively infected with it, or had recovered from it provided the deeply sampled blood TCRbeta repertoires that made up the dataset. A freely available public database, intended as a resource for researchers studying the immune response to SARS-CoV-2, is where the repertoires were released. Samples were obtained from the ongoing ImmuneRACE study (first 160 participants) and from about 1,300 subjects provided by 6 global collaborators. The sample metadata nearly always contained a de-identified subject ID, COVID-19 status, age in years and sex. Where available, HLA class I and class II types were taken from metadata supplied by the sample provider and were not determined by assay-based typing.

Each collaborating institution followed its own protocols to collect whole blood in K2EDTA tubes. For TCRbeta analysis, collaborators shipped samples as frozen whole blood, isolated PBMCs, or DNA extracted from either of those sample types. From a lookup of the germline V gene, CDR1 and CDR2 are SGHVS and FQNEAQ. V drops 2 bases and J drops 1 base, leaving 9 bases in between. The CDR3, from cysteine to phenylalanine, totals 14 residues. The read is trimmed to its CDR3 DNA, 42 bases read in frame from base 1. Comments on this clone: The antigen this receptor binds is unknown. Base qualities were left out, and no much larger clone turns up one base away.

The immunoSEQ Assay, a bias-controlled multiplex PCR, was used to amplify TCRbeta CDR3 regions from genomic DNA. The authors' pipeline ran thus. The number of nucleated cells in each sample was estimated by amplification of reference gene primers within the assay. To quantify the absolute abundance of each unique TCRbeta CDR3 rearrangement, sequence reads were collapsed and filtered. For each sample, productive Simpson clonality was calculated as the square root of Simpson's diversity index across productive rearrangements. TCRdb mirrors the immuneACCESS table, restricted to in-frame sequences. Some clones are absent from its copies; in checked studies, under half trace to an unresolved V gene, and the reason for the others is unknown. V, J and clone size are taken as reported in that table, and D and trimming were inferred from the DNA itself. The sample data list 200,000 to 250,000 clones, and 70% to 90% of these were observed just once. Around 0.97% of the sample lies in the top ten.

General findings and caveats noted by the study authors: The quantity of clinical and demographic metadata differed by source and by participant and was supplied without curation.

Recombination joined TRBV7-8 with TRBJ2-7; the D segment could be TRBD1, given 6 matching bases. Material: peripheral blood. The receptor was isolated from a man aged 35 to 55 with acute or convalescent COVID-19. The CDR3 region has the sequence CASSLNTGSYEQYF. The sequenced DNA is TGTGCCAGCAGCTTAAATACAGGGTCCTACGAGCAGTACTTC.